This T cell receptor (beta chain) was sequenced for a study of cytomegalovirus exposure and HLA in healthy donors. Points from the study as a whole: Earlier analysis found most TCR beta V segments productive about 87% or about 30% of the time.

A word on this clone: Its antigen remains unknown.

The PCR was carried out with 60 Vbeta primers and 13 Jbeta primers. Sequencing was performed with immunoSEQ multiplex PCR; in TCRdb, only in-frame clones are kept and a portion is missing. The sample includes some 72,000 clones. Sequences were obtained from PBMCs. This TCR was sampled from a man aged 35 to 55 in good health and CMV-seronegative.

The chain's CDR3 is CASKLRAGGNTGELFF. For the CDR3, the DNA is TGTGCCAGCAAGTTGAGGGCAGGAGGAAACACCGGGGAGCTGTTTTTT. This chain uses TRBV2 with TRBJ2-2; D is possibly TRBD2 (5 bases). The CDR3 spans 16 residues. From germline, CDR1 is SNHLY and CDR2 FYNNEI. The V end was cut by 7 bases, the J end by 2 bases, with 17 bases between.